The sequence of this TCR beta chain was determined in a study of CXCR3-negative and CXCR3-positive naive CD8 T cells. Across the study: Libraries each contributed about 1.5 +/- 0.3 million TRB reads, for around 150 million in total.

Per germline, CDR1 DFQATT and CDR2 SNEGSKA (reference sequence). The CDR3 length is 12 residues. The method, 5' RACE with UMI labels, was used to prepare the TRB cDNA libraries. No DNA is given; TCRdb re-called the 5' RACE reads and lists each CDR3 protein once. The sample's table shows about 62,000 distinct CDR3 sequences. This sequence was found in a human donor in good health. Some clones in this sample may be carry-over from other donors' samples. Sample: naive CXCR3- CD8+ T cells from blood. The subset denotes: CD45RO-CCR7+CD27+CD95- naive CD8+ T cells lacking CXCR3 (TNR3-). V and J are TRBV20-1 and TRBJ1-6; with no DNA, the TCRdb D assignment of TRBD1 cannot be verified. The CDR3 reads CSARQGNSPLHF.